This T cell receptor (beta chain) was recovered during a study of blood T cells in healthy people across ages. General observations from the study: More naive CD4+ cells and higher diversity were found in long-lived than in aged donors.

Next came a second PCR, run for about 6 to 11 cycles, which used a sample-barcoded 5' primer along with a J-beta primer mix. Each sample provided no less than 2.5 million CDR3-containing paired-end reads. TCRdb recomputed calls from the 5' RACE reads with MiXCR, one row per CDR3 protein. The table includes more than 800,000 distinct CDR3 sequences, 35% to 55% detected once. Per-sample yields of isolated PBMCs were at least 6 million. About this clonotype itself: Its matching antigen is unknown.

The V gene lost 2 bases and the J gene lost 9 bases, with 25 bases spanning the gap. Germline CDR1 is KGHDR and CDR2 is SFDVKD. This CDR3 has 18 residues. This rearrangement joins TRBV24-1 to TRBJ2-1; D might be TRBD1 or TRBD2, each matching 8 bases. What was sequenced was blood. The sequence was collected from an older woman in good health. The CDR3 protein is CATSDWGQGAGTRGEQFF. Written as DNA, the CDR3 is TGTGCCACCAGTGATTGGGGGCAGGGGGCCGGGACTAGAGGTGAGCAGTTCTTC.